This note documents a single T cell receptor (beta chain) sequence. These data come from a study of T cell responses to AZD1222 COVID-19 vaccine. The CDR3 spans 14 residues. The V gene end was trimmed by 8 bases and the J gene end by 4 bases; junction bases not matched to a gene: 10. The germline CDR1 and CDR2 sequences are MNHNY and SVGAGI (reference sequence). Libraries were prepared by immunoSEQ multiplex PCR; TCRdb keeps only in-frame clonotypes and omits some of them. The sample has roughly 99,000 clones, around 92% seen once; the top ten hold around 6.7%. The specimen was peripheral blood, collected on day 0 of AZD1222 vaccination. The clonotype originates from an adult in good health. This chain joins TRBV6-6 and TRBJ1-2, with 7 bases fitting TRBD1. As DNA, the CDR3 is TGTGCCAGCGGCCAGGGGGGTGTCGGCTATGGCTACACCTTC. Translating it yields CASGQGGVGYGYTF.